Below are 11 T cell receptor beta chains sequenced from a single sample in a study of blood T cells in healthy people across ages. A second PCR of 7 to 11 cycles used a sample-barcoded 5' primer and a J-beta primer mix. TCRdb redid the calling of the 5' RACE reads with MiXCR, one entry per CDR3 protein. The sample lists 730,000 or so distinct CDR3 sequences, roughly 41% occurring once. Sample: blood. The receptors originated from a man older than 75 in good health.

This chain links TRBV9 with TRBJ2-5; TRBD2 aligns across 7 bases. The DNA end is a closer match to TRBJ2-7, so the J assignment may be wrong. CDR3 length: 14 amino acids. Per the germline V gene, CDR1 is SGDLS and CDR2 is YYNGEE. CDR3: CASSTGGLTYEQYF. The DNA for the CDR3 is TGTGCCAGCAGCACCGGGGGGTTAACCTACGAGCAGTACTTC.

The gene calls are TRBV7-2 and TRBJ2-1; the D is unclear. CDR3 size: 12 residues. Between the trimmed V and J ends, which lost 7 bases and 7 bases, there was a span of 11 bases. Per germline, CDR1 SGHTA and CDR2 FQGNSA. The CDR3 protein is CASTILPNEQFF. In DNA, the CDR3 is TGTGCCAGCACCATCCTACCAAATGAGCAGTTCTTC.

The chain couples TRBV29-1 to TRBJ2-5; D tentatively fits TRBD1 or TRBD2 (5 bases each). Germline V CDR1 and CDR2: SQVTM, ANQGSEA. The CDR3 sequence is 13 residues long. V dropped 7 bases and J dropped 5 bases, with 17 bases sitting between them. As DNA, the CDR3 is TGCAGCGCTTCCGGGACGGGGCGCGAGACCCAGTACTTC. It yields the protein CSASGTGRETQYF. The full variable domain, completed using reference TRBV29-1 and TRBJ2-5, is SAVISQKPSRDICQRGTSLTIQCQVDSQVTMMFWYRQQPGQSLTLIATANQGSEATYESGFVIDKFPISRPNLTFSTLTVSNMSPEDSSIYLCSASGTGRETQYFGPGTRLLVL.

The V gene is TRBV27, the J gene TRBJ1-3; 9 nucleotides line up with TRBD1. CDR1 MNHEY and CDR2 SMNVEV come from the germline V gene (reference sequence). The CDR3 runs to 15 residues. Trimming cost V 4 bases and J 4 bases; bases outside gene matches: 5. Here the CDR3 DNA reads TGTGCCAGCAGTTCACAGGGGGCTGGAGGAAACACCATATATTTT. Protein: CASSSQGAGGNTIYF.

In the case of this clonotype: A read error may account for a junction end that differs from germline. The chain carries TRBV7-9 and TRBJ2-1; D is unresolved. Germline CDR1 reads SEHNR; CDR2 reads FQNEAQ (reference sequence). This CDR3 comprises 14 residues. The DNA for the CDR3 is TGTACCAGCAGCTTAGTTAGCAGGACGAGTGAGCAGTTCTTC. Translation: CTSSLVSRTSEQFF.

With respect to this clonotype: With a much larger clone just one base away, this may be a read error. The genes are TRBV12-5 and TRBJ2-1, with D uncertain. The CDR3 has 12 amino acids. In germline, CDR1 is LGHNT, CDR2 FRNRAP. CDR3 sequence: CASVLSSLEQFF. The CDR3 nucleotides read TGTGCTAGTGTTTTGAGTAGCCTTGAGCAGTTCTTC.

In its sample, this clonotype was seen many times. V usage is TRBV5-6 and J usage is TRBJ2-5; D ambiguous. This CDR3 is 14 amino acids long. Germline CDR1 and CDR2: SGHDT and YYEEEE. V was cut by 2 bases and J by 1 base, with 9 bases left in between. The CDR3 coding sequence is TGTGCCAGCAGCTTATCGACGGTCCAAGAGACCCAGTACTTC. Protein: CASSLSTVQETQYF.

The chain joins TRBV21-1 to TRBJ1-5. TRBV21-1 is a recognized pseudogene. There are 15 residues in the CDR3. This chain's CDR3 is CASRLVRRPNQPQHF. In DNA form, the CDR3 reads TGTGCCAGCAGGCTTGTCCGGAGACCCAATCAGCCCCAGCATTTT.

The chain carries TRBV20-1 and TRBJ1-2; 9 nucleotides align to TRBD1. CDR1 is DFQATT, CDR2 SNEGSKA, per germline (reference sequence). The CDR3 runs 14 residues. V shed 3 bases and J 7 bases; nucleotides not matched to a gene: 9. The CDR3 is CSASPAQGAGGYTF. In DNA form, the CDR3 reads TGCAGTGCTAGCCCCGCACAGGGGGCAGGTGGCTACACCTTC.

The V gene is TRBV6-2 or TRBV6-3, the J gene TRBJ2-1; the D is unclear. V shed 7 bases and J shed 9 bases, with 10 bases lying between them. This CDR3 region has 11 residues. CDR1 and CDR2 from the germline V gene are MNHEY and SVGEGT. As DNA, the CDR3 is TGTGCCAGCAAGCAGGTGATTGAGCAGTTCTTC. It codes for CASKQVIEQFF.

This clonotype was recorded a few times. The genes are TRBV30 and TRBJ2-5; 7 nucleotides line up with TRBD2. Unmatched junction bases numbered 6, after V lost 0 bases and J lost 5 bases. CDR3 length equals 14 residues. Germline loops: CDR1 GTSNPN, CDR2 SVGIG (reference sequence). In DNA form, the CDR3 reads TGTGCCTGGAGTGTGATCGGGGGAGGGGAGACCCAGTACTTC. Amino acids: CAWSVIGGGETQYF.